The 26 T cell receptor beta chains below were found in one sample sequenced in a study of cytomegalovirus exposure and HLA in healthy donors. In the PCR, 60 Vbeta and 13 Jbeta primers were used. Sequencing was performed with immunoSEQ multiplex PCR; in TCRdb, only in-frame clones are kept and a portion is missing. The sample consists of about 150,000 clones, roughly 85% of them appearing once. The sequenced sample consisted of PBMCs. Every receptor here comes from a male donor in good health and CMV-seronegative.

In its sample, this clone was seen a few times. The rearrangement joins TRBV9 to TRBJ1-1; D might be TRBD1 (5 bases). In germline, CDR1 is SGDLS, CDR2 YYNGEE. V lost 0 bases to trimming and J lost 2 bases, with 14 bases between them. This CDR3 region has 16 residues. The CDR3 nucleotides read TGTGCCAGCAGCGTAGGACAGCGGGTAGTAAACACTGAAGCTTTCTTT. This sequence encodes CASSVGQRVVNTEAFF.

The V gene is TRBV5-8, the J gene TRBJ1-1; 7 bases match TRBD1. The V and J ends lost 1 base and 5 bases, in that order; junction bases with no gene match: 5. The length of the CDR3 is 14 residues. The V gene's germline CDR1 is SGHTS and CDR2 YDEGEE. CDR3 nucleotide sequence: TGTGCCAGCAGCTTGTACAGGGGTGGGACTGAAGCTTTCTTT. Translating gives CASSLYRGGTEAFF. The full variable domain, with the rest looked up from reference TRBV5-8 and TRBJ1-1, is EAGVTQSPTHLIKTRGQQATLRCSPISGHTSVYWYQQALGLGLQFLLWYDEGEERNRGNFPPRFSGRQFPNYSSELNVNALELEDSALYLCASSLYRGGTEAFFGQGTRLTVV.

CDR3 loop: CASSKREGTDTQYF. The CDR3 DNA follows: TGTGCCAGCAGCAAGCGTGAAGGCACAGATACGCAGTATTTT. The rearrangement links TRBV21-1 to TRBJ2-3; the table's D gene call, TRBD2, was not cross checked with the DNA. TRBV21-1 has pseudogene status. The CDR3 totals 14 residues.

This sequence joins TRBV29-1 and TRBJ1-1; TRBD1 is a possible D gene (5 bases). Germline values: CDR1 SQVTM, CDR2 ANQGSEA. This CDR3 comprises 12 residues. Trimming shortened V by 5 bases and J by 6 bases, and 13 bases separated the two germline ends. In nucleotides, the CDR3 is TGCAGCGTTCGGGGGTGGTCCGCTGAAGCTTTCTTT. Encoded protein: CSVRGWSAEAFF.

This rearrangement joins TRBV14 to TRBJ2-7; no clear D. From germline, CDR1 is SGHDN and CDR2 FVKESK. The CDR3 contains 14 residues. Trimming stripped 5 bases from V and 0 bases from J, with 11 bases between. Written as DNA, the CDR3 is TGTGCCAGCAGCTCGGTTGACACCTCCTACGAGCAGTACTTC. It codes for CASSSVDTSYEQYF.

The rearrangement joins TRBV9 to TRBJ2-1; TRBD1 is a possible D gene (6 bases). This CDR3 region has 15 residues. Germline V lookup: CDR1 SGDLS, CDR2 YYNGEE. V gave up 4 bases and J gave up 2 bases, with 13 bases separating them. The CDR3 spells CASSPEGDPYNEQFF. The CDR3 coding sequence is TGTGCCAGCAGCCCTGAGGGGGACCCCTACAATGAGCAGTTCTTC.

This chain links TRBV6-6 with TRBJ1-2; D gene uncertain. Looked up from germline, CDR1 is MNHNY and CDR2 is SVGAGI (reference sequence). Deletions cut 5 bases from V and 3 bases from J, with 7 bases between. This CDR3 region has 12 residues. The CDR3 region has the DNA TGTGCCAGCAGTGGTTTAGACTATGGCTACACCTTC. This codes for CASSGLDYGYTF.

This clone appeared a few times. The V call is TRBV4-3, the J call TRBJ2-5; D might be TRBD1 (6 bases). This CDR3 has 13 amino acids. Germline assignment: CDR1 LGHNA and CDR2 YSLEER. Trimming took 0 bases from V and 5 from J, leaving 7 bases between them. CDR3 in amino acids: CASSQERGETQYF. DNA for the CDR3: TGCGCCAGCAGCCAAGAAAGGGGGGAGACCCAGTACTTC.

This sequence joins TRBV7-8 and TRBJ2-1; 8 bases are a match to TRBD1. Germline-derived CDR1 and CDR2 are SGHVS and FQNEAQ. The length of the CDR3 is 16 residues. V lost 5 bases to trimming and J lost 0 bases; unmatched junction nucleotides: 6. The CDR3 DNA sequence: TGTGCCAGCAGCCTGGACAGGGACAGCTCCTACAATGAGCAGTTCTTC. Its protein product is CASSLDRDSSYNEQFF.

This chain uses TRBV7-9 with TRBJ2-5, with TRBD1 matching 7 bases. This CDR3 comprises 16 residues. V lost 1 base and J lost 1; bases outside the gene matches: 6. Germline assignment: CDR1 SEHNR and CDR2 FQNEAQ (reference sequence). The CDR3 region has the DNA TGTGCCAGCAGCTTAGGGGGACAGATCTTCCAAGAGACCCAGTACTTC. It translates to CASSLGGQIFQETQYF.

V usage is TRBV2 and J usage is TRBJ1-3; D is perhaps TRBD1 (6 bases). This CDR3 region has 15 residues. Trimming cost V 3 bases and J 0 bases, with 9 bases left between them. CDR1 and CDR2 from the germline V gene are SNHLY and FYNNEI. CDR3 in amino acids: CASSEDSISGNTIYF. CDR3 DNA: TGTGCCAGCAGTGAGGACAGCATCTCTGGAAACACCATATATTTT.

The J gene is TRBJ1-5, the V gene TRBV7-2; D is unresolved. Germline V gene lookup returns CDR1 SGHTA and CDR2 FQGNSA. V lost 3 bases and J lost 6, with 6 bases in between. The CDR3 sequence is 12 residues long. CDR3 amino acids: CTSSFGSQPQHF. The CDR3 DNA follows: TGTACCAGCAGCTTCGGGAGTCAGCCCCAGCATTTT.

For the CDR3, the DNA is TGCAGCGTTGAAAACGACACGGACACTGAAGCTTTCTTT. Translation gives CSVENDTDTEAFF. The chain has TRBV29-1 and TRBJ1-1; D remains ambiguous. Deletions cut 2 bases from V and 3 bases from J, with 10 bases between. Germline V gene sequence: CDR1 SQVTM, CDR2 ANQGSEA. This CDR3 has 13 amino acids.

The chain combines TRBV7-2 with TRBJ1-5; D might be TRBD1 (6 bases). Germline lookup yields CDR1 SGHTA and CDR2 FQGNSA. The germline V and J ends were trimmed by 5 bases and 2 bases, with 10 bases remaining between them. The CDR3 is 14 residues long. The CDR3 sequence is CASSARTGNQPQHF. Here the CDR3 DNA reads TGTGCCAGCAGCGCCCGGACAGGCAATCAGCCCCAGCATTTT.

This clone has a handful of counts. V and J are TRBV6-1 and TRBJ2-4; 9 bases match TRBD1. V gave up 4 bases and J gave up 3 bases; unmatched junction bases: 7. The germline V gene has CDR1 MNHNS and CDR2 SASEGT. The CDR3 totals 16 residues. The CDR3 here is CASSAGTGSNKNIQYF. The CDR3 nucleotides read TGTGCCAGCAGTGCCGGGACAGGGAGTAACAAAAACATTCAGTACTTC.

The chain couples TRBV4-3 to TRBJ1-5, with unresolved D. Per germline, CDR1 LGHNA and CDR2 YSLEER. Trimming took 0 bases from V and 1 from J, leaving 7 bases between them. There are 15 residues in the CDR3. CDR3 coding DNA: TGCGCCAGCAGCCAAGATGGGCAGAGCAATCAGCCCCAGCATTTT. The encoded protein is CASSQDGQSNQPQHF.

The chain recombines TRBV2 with TRBJ1-1; 7 positions agree with TRBD1. Looked up from germline, CDR1 is SNHLY and CDR2 is FYNNEI. V gave up 8 bases and J gave up 1 base; unmatched junction bases: 4. The CDR3 covers 13 residues. The CDR3 region is CASPDRANTEAFF. DNA for the CDR3: TGTGCCAGCCCCGACAGGGCGAACACTGAAGCTTTCTTT.

This rearrangement joins TRBV6-1 to TRBJ1-5; D gene ambiguous. V lost 2 bases and J 2 bases, leaving 10 bases between the germline ends. The length of the CDR3 is 15 residues. CDR1 MNHNS and CDR2 SASEGT come from the germline V gene. The CDR3 sequence: CASSELYSGNQPQHF. The CDR3 nucleotides are TGTGCCAGCAGTGAATTGTACTCCGGCAATCAGCCCCAGCATTTT.

CDR3 in amino acids: CASSPGQGLKDEQYF. The CDR3 DNA reads TGCGCCAGCAGCCCCGGACAGGGCCTTAAGGACGAGCAGTACTTC. The V call is TRBV5-1, the J call TRBJ2-7; 8 bases map to TRBD1. The V gene end was trimmed by 4 bases and the J gene end by 5 bases; junction bases not matched to a gene: 11. Germline loops: CDR1 SGHRS, CDR2 YFSETQ. The CDR3 is 15 amino acids.

V gene TRBV5-1 combines with J gene TRBJ2-5; 8 bases match TRBD2. The germline CDR1 and CDR2 sequences are SGHRS and YFSETQ. This CDR3 has 15 residues. V lost 4 bases to trimming and J lost 3 bases; unmatched junction nucleotides: 8. In DNA, the CDR3 is TGCGCCAGCAGCCTTAGCGGGAACCCCGAAGAGACCCAGTACTTC. It translates to CASSLSGNPEETQYF.

The chain joins TRBV6-5 to TRBJ2-7, with D perhaps TRBD2 (6 bases). The CDR3 contains 15 residues. Germline values: CDR1 MNHEY, CDR2 SVGAGI. V shed 5 bases and J shed 0 bases, with 14 bases lying between them. The CDR3, as DNA: TGTGCCAGCAGTCCGGGACTCTTACCCTCCTACGAGCAGTACTTC. The encoded protein is CASSPGLLPSYEQYF.

The V call is TRBV13, the J call TRBJ1-3; perhaps TRBD1 as D (6 bases). This CDR3 spans 14 amino acids. CDR1 is PRHDT and CDR2 is FYEKMQ in the germline V gene (reference sequence). V was trimmed by 5 bases and J by 3 bases, leaving 11 bases between them. CDR3 region: CASSQQGFGNTIYF. The CDR3 DNA follows: TGTGCCAGCAGCCAACAGGGTTTTGGAAACACCATATATTTT.

The chain has TRBV7-2 and TRBJ2-7; 7 nucleotides align to TRBD2. V shed 0 bases and J 5 bases; nucleotides not matched to a gene: 7. CDR3 length equals 15 residues. CDR1 is SGHTA and CDR2 is FQGNSA in the germline V gene. The CDR3 protein is CASSLARGTLNEQYF. DNA for the CDR3: TGTGCCAGCAGCTTAGCGCGGGGGACTCTAAACGAGCAGTACTTC.

This rearrangement joins TRBV19 to TRBJ1-6; weak D call: TRBD1 (6 bases). The CDR3 loop spans 16 amino acids. The V end was cut by 2 bases, the J end by 5 bases, with 13 bases between. Looked up from germline, CDR1 is LNHDA and CDR2 is SQIVND (reference sequence). CDR3 region: CASSISPGVNNSPLHF. In DNA form, the CDR3 reads TGTGCCAGTAGTATATCTCCAGGGGTGAATAATTCACCCCTCCACTTT.

The rearrangement joins TRBV7-9 to TRBJ1-2; TRBD1 matches 9 bases. Trimming removed 5 bases from V and 8 bases from J; junction bases left unmatched: 18. The CDR3 is 17 residues long. Germline lookup yields CDR1 SEHNR and CDR2 FQNEAQ (reference sequence). CDR3 nucleotide sequence: TGTGCCAGCAGCCCCTGGTCGTTCGACAGGGGGTTTAAGGGCTACACCTTC. Residues: CASSPWSFDRGFKGYTF.

The J gene is TRBJ1-2, the V gene TRBV5-1; TRBD1 agrees at 7 bases. The germline CDR1 and CDR2 sequences are SGHRS and YFSETQ. The trim removed 4 bases at V and 8 bases at J, leaving 14 bases unmatched. This CDR3 contains 15 residues. The CDR3 DNA follows: TGCGCCAGCAGCGAGGCAGGGGGAACTTTCGAAGGCTACACCTTC. Encoded protein: CASSEAGGTFEGYTF.